A single T cell receptor beta chain is shown here with its context. What it binds is unknown. The source of the sample is a study of vaccination and CD4 T cells after COVID-19. Background on the study: Each control culture was treated with a CEFX pool, an HIV-1 Nef pool, or no peptide.

The treatment denotes: approximately nine-day PBMC culture with coronavirus spike peptide pools or control peptides (ViraFEST assay). This CDR3 has 15 amino acids. Germline CDR1 LNHDA, CDR2 SQIVND (reference sequence). J lost 7 bases, V lost 4 bases, and 4 bases had no gene match. With the Oncomine TCR Beta short-read assay, DNA from cultured CD4+ T cells was sequenced. Via MiXCR, TCRdb re-called the PCR reads, giving one row per CDR3 protein. The data show 8,000 or so distinct CDR3 sequences, 15% to 25% seen once. This material consisted of CD4+ T cells from blood, cultured in vitro, taken after SARS-CoV-2 vaccination. The chain couples TRBV19 to TRBJ2-1; 13 nucleotides line up with TRBD2. The sequence came from a human donor who had recovered from COVID-19. CDR3 residues: CASSRTSGRGNEQFF. CDR3 DNA sequence: TGTGCCAGTAGTAGGACTAGCGGGAGAGGTAATGAGCAGTTCTTC.